This section outlines one T cell receptor (beta chain) sequence together with its context. This entry comes from a study of blood T cell repertoires in COVID-19. Study in general: Samples of COVID-19 (acute and convalescent) were obtained from the United States, Italy and Spain.

This table comes from immunoSEQ multiplex PCR, and its TCRdb copy is limited to in-frame clones, with some not included. This table holds 75,000 to 100,000 clones, approximately 90% found once. Input material: peripheral blood. The origin of this receptor is a man between 65 and 85 years old with acute or convalescent COVID-19.

The CDR3 region has the DNA TGTGCCAGCAGTGACGCAGGGGGGACAGGGAACTATGGCTACACCTTC. Protein product: CASSDAGGTGNYGYTF. V gene TRBV2 combines with J gene TRBJ1-2; the match to TRBD1 covers 9 bases. CDR3 length: 16 residues. J gave up 2 bases and V 3 bases, and 7 bases lay outside the gene matches. Germline V gene data show CDR1 as SNHLY and CDR2 as FYNNEI. The variable domain in full, with the rest retrieved from reference TRBV2 and TRBJ1-2, is EPEVTQTPSHQVTQMGQEVILRCVPISNHLYFYWYRQILGQKVEFLVSFYNNEISEKSEIFDDQFSVERPDGSNFTLKIRSTKLEDSAMYFCASSDAGGTGNYGYTFGSGTRLTVV.